A single sample is the source of the 4 T cell receptor beta chains below, sequenced in a study of Graves' ophthalmopathy and Graves' hyperthyroidism (dated by TCRdb to the late 2010s). Instrument on record: Illumina HiSeq 2000. For repertoire sequencing, the TCR beta CDR3 regions were amplified from RNA transcripts. The first round was an RT-PCR using HTBI primers with the Qiagen OneStep RT-PCR kit, and this first round was followed by a second-round multiplex PCR, then size selection and purification. TCRdb itself trimmed the public reads at Q25 with fastp, ran MiXCR and retained productive beta chains. All rows with the same CDR3 protein become a single entry with the most common DNA and genes. Here the sample has about 740,000 distinct CDR3 sequences; 40% occur a single time. The ten largest clonotypes hold less than 55% of the sample. The sample comprised peripheral blood. The receptors were gathered from an adult man with Graves' ophthalmopathy.

The chain couples TRBV29-1 to TRBJ2-7; D is ambiguous. The CDR3 is made up of 9 amino acids. Germline CDR1 SQVTM, CDR2 ANQGSEA. In DNA, the CDR3 is TGCAGGTCGTCCTACGAGCAGTACTTC. This gives the protein CRSSYEQYF.

This clonotype has just a few counts. The chain recombines TRBV19 with TRBJ1-1, with D possibly matching TRBD1 (6 bases). CDR3 length: 15 residues. Germline V lookup: CDR1 LNHDA, CDR2 SQIVND (reference sequence). The V end was cut by 5 bases, the J end by 1 base, with 14 bases between. The CDR3 DNA is TGTGCCAGTAGTTGGCAGGGGATTGGGAACACTGAAGCTTTCTTT. This gives the protein CASSWQGIGNTEAFF.

This chain joins TRBV2 and TRBJ1-2, with TRBD1 matching 8 bases. J lost 5 bases, V lost 6 bases, and 8 bases had no gene match. There are 14 residues in the CDR3. Germline V gives CDR1 SNHLY, CDR2 FYNNEI. In DNA form, the CDR3 reads TGTGCCAGCAGGCCCCCGGGACAGGAATATGGCTACACCTTC. Residues: CASRPPGQEYGYTF.

V gene TRBV5-1 combines with J gene TRBJ1-2, with a possible D match to TRBD1 (5 bases). The CDR3 sequence is 14 residues long. Trimming removed 0 bases at V and 8 bases at J, with 14 bases between. Germline CDR1 reads SGHRS; CDR2 reads YFSETQ. This chain's CDR3 is CASSLDPRGFGYTF. Here the CDR3 DNA reads TGCGCCAGCAGCTTGGATCCAAGGGGCTTCGGCTACACCTTC. The full variable domain, completed using reference TRBV5-1 and TRBJ1-2, is KAGVTQTPRYLIKTRGQQVTLSCSPISGHRSVSWYQQTPGQGLQFLFEYFSETQRNKGNFPGRFSGRQFSNSRSEMNVSTLELGDSALYLCASSLDPRGFGYTFGSGTRLTVV.